Shown below are 9 T cell receptor beta chains from a single sample sequenced in a study of T cells in Graves' hyperthyroidism and ophthalmopathy. Regions amplified from RNA transcripts were the TCR beta CDR3 regions. Using the HTBI primer set, a first-round RT-PCR was run on the TCR CDR3. TCRdb recomputed calls from the multiplex PCR reads with MiXCR, one row per CDR3 protein. The sample records over 200,000 distinct CDR3 sequences, roughly 17% being singletons. Sample: blood. These receptors all stem from a man aged 45-65 years with Graves' hyperthyroidism.

With respect to this clonotype: This may be a read error, as it is one base from a much larger clone. V and J are TRBV10-2 and TRBJ2-5; D possibly corresponds to TRBD2 (6 bases). CDR3 size: 13 residues. The germline V gene has CDR1 WSHSY and CDR2 SAAADI. Trimming cost V 3 bases and J 5 bases, with 10 bases left between them. The CDR3 is CASSDRGWETQYF. The DNA for the CDR3 is TGCGCCAGCAGTGACCGGGGGTGGGAGACCCAGTACTTC.

In its sample, this clonotype was seen a few times. The DNA of the CDR3 is TGCGCCAGCAGCCCCGGGGGCGAGGGCACTGAAGCTTTCTTT. It yields the protein CASSPGGEGTEAFF. The rearrangement joins TRBV5-1 to TRBJ1-1, with a possible D match to TRBD1 (6 bases). V lost 4 bases and J lost 4, with 14 bases in between. From germline, CDR1 is SGHRS and CDR2 YFSETQ. The CDR3 is 14 amino acids.

This clonotype came up many times. The chain couples TRBV10-3 to TRBJ2-7; D is uncertain. The germline CDR1 and CDR2 sequences are ENHRY and SYGVKD. Trimming removed 7 bases from V and 1 base from J, with 14 bases in between. The CDR3 totals 14 residues. CDR3 region: CAINAAESSYEQYF. The CDR3 bases are TGTGCCATCAATGCCGCCGAATCGTCCTACGAGCAGTACTTC.

This clonotype was counted ten times or more. This chain connects TRBV6-2 or TRBV6-3 to TRBJ1-5, with D possibly being TRBD1 (5 bases). CDR3 length equals 13 residues. Germline assignment: CDR1 MNHEY and CDR2 SVGEGT. Trimming shortened V by 4 bases and J by 4 bases, and 8 bases separated the two germline ends. The CDR3 bases are TGTGCCAGCAGTTGGGGCGTAAATCAGCCCCAGCATTTT. As protein: CASSWGVNQPQHF.

This clonotype was detected many times. The V and J genes are TRBV6-2 or TRBV6-3 and TRBJ2-7; D perhaps matches TRBD1 (7 bases). This CDR3 is built from 13 residues. Germline V gene sequence: CDR1 MNHEY, CDR2 SVGEGT. Trimming took off 11 bases at V and 2 bases at J, with 16 bases between the two ends. Here the CDR3 DNA reads TGTGCCGGCGGGACAGCAATCCCCTACGAGCAGTACTTC. This gives the protein CAGGTAIPYEQYF.

The chain has TRBV10-1 and TRBJ2-1; D gene ambiguous. CDR3 length equals 13 residues. Trimming removed 3 bases from V and 0 bases from J, with 3 bases in between. Germline CDR1 and CDR2: WNHNN and SYGVQD (reference sequence). CDR3 sequence: CASSDHSYNEQFF. In DNA form, the CDR3 reads TGCGCCAGCAGTGATCACTCCTACAATGAGCAGTTCTTC.

Ten or more counts support this clonotype. The V and J genes are TRBV12-3 or TRBV12-4 and TRBJ2-5; 10 bases agree with TRBD2. CDR3 length: 14 residues. The trim removed 6 bases at V and 5 bases at J, leaving 6 bases unmatched. CDR3 loop: CASSRRGLAETQYF. As DNA, the CDR3 is TGTGCCAGCAGCCGCCGGGGACTAGCGGAGACCCAGTACTTC.

This clonotype has only a few counts. This sequence joins TRBV7-3 and TRBJ2-2; no clear D gene. CDR3 length: 13 residues. The germline V gene has CDR1 SGHTA and CDR2 FQGTGA. V shed 1 base and J shed 6 bases, with 6 bases lying between them. Here the CDR3 DNA reads TGTGCCAGCAGCTTAATGGGCGCCGGGGAGCTGTTTTTT. This sequence encodes CASSLMGAGELFF. Full variable domain (rest looked up from reference TRBV7-3 and TRBJ2-2): GAGVSQTPSNKVTEKGKYVELRCDPISGHTALYWYRQSLGQGPEFLIYFQGTGAADDSGLPNDRFFAVRPEGSVSTLKIQRTERGDSAVYLCASSLMGAGELFFGEGSRLTVL.

There are many counts of this clonotype. The chain combines TRBV11-1 with TRBJ2-5; 9 nucleotides align to TRBD2. The CDR3 spans 14 residues. Trimming removed 4 bases from V and 1 base from J; junction bases left unmatched: 1. Germline CDR1 SGHAT, CDR2 FQDESV (reference sequence). For the CDR3, the DNA is TGTGCCAGCAGCTCGACTAGCGGCCAAGAGACCCAGTACTTC. Amino acids: CASSSTSGQETQYF.